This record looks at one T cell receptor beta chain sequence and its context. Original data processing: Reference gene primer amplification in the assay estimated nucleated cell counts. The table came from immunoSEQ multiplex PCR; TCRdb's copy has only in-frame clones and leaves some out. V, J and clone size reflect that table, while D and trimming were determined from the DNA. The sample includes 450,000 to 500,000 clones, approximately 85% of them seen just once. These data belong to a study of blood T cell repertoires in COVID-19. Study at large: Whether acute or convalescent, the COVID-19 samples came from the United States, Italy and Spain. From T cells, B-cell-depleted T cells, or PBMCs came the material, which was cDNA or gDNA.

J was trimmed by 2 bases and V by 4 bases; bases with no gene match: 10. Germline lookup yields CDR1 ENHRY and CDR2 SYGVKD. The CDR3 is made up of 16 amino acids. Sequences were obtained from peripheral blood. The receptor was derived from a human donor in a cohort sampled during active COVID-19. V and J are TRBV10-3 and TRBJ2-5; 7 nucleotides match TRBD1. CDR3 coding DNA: TGTGCCATCAGTGGATCGTTTGGGACAGAACAAGAGACCCAGTACTTC. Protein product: CAISGSFGTEQETQYF.